The rows below give T cell receptor beta chains drawn from one sample of a study of radiation and T cells in renal cell carcinoma. TCRdb's table, derived via immunoSEQ multiplex PCR, lists solely in-frame clones and lacks some. The table has 10,000 to 12,000 clones, 50% to 65% seen once; the top ten hold about 8.9%. The sample in question was tumor tissue, obtained from a patient whose treatment was nephrectomy without radiotherapy. The receptors shown here come from a man aged 35-49 years with renal cell carcinoma. CDR3s include the opening cysteine and the closing phenylalanine or tryptophan. The order of the fields is J gene, V gene, clone size, D gene, CDR3 DNA, CDR3 protein. The D gene is left open where the match is weak. The size field is filled for only some rows; it gives once, few, many or a size class.

J gene: TRBJ1-5; V gene: TRBV13; clone size: -; D gene: -; CDR3 DNA: TGTGCCAGCAGCTCCGGTAGCGGTCAGCCCCAGCATTTT; CDR3 protein: CASSSGSGQPQHF
J gene: TRBJ2-1; V gene: TRBV2; clone size: -; D gene: TRBD1; CDR3 DNA: TGTGCCAGCAGGATTGACAGGGGTGGTAATGAGCAGTTCTTC; CDR3 protein: CASRIDRGGNEQFF
J gene: TRBJ2-2; V gene: TRBV10-3; clone size: -; D gene: -; CDR3 DNA: TGTGCCATCAGTCCCCGGGGGAACACCGGGGAGCTGTTTTTT; CDR3 protein: CAISPRGNTGELFF
J gene: TRBJ1-3; V gene: TRBV10-3; clone size: few; D gene: -; CDR3 DNA: TGTGCCATCAACCAGCAGCTTGGAAACACCATATATTTT; CDR3 protein: CAINQQLGNTIYF
J gene: TRBJ1-5; V gene: TRBV6-1; clone size: -; D gene: -; CDR3 DNA: TGTGCCAGCGGTATGGATCATGGACAGCCCCAGCATTTT; CDR3 protein: CASGMDHGQPQHF
J gene: TRBJ1-6; V gene: TRBV30; clone size: -; D gene: TRBD1; CDR3 DNA: TGTGCCTGGAGGGACAGGGCAAGCTCCTATAATTCACCCCTCCACTTT; CDR3 protein: CAWRDRASSYNSPLHF
J gene: TRBJ1-1; V gene: TRBV11-3; clone size: few; D gene: -; CDR3 DNA: TGTGCCAGCAGCTCGGGCTGGGACACTGAAGCTTTCTTT; CDR3 protein: CASSSGWDTEAFF
J gene: TRBJ1-1; V gene: TRBV27; clone size: -; D gene: -; CDR3 DNA: TGTGCCAGCAGTTTAGGTTTTGGGGGCACTGAAGCTTTCTTT; CDR3 protein: CASSLGFGGTEAFF
J gene: TRBJ2-5; V gene: TRBV7-6; clone size: -; D gene: TRBD1; CDR3 DNA: TGTGCCAGCAGCTTAGGGACAGGGGGCCTAGAGACCCAGTACTTC; CDR3 protein: CASSLGTGGLETQYF
J gene: TRBJ2-1; V gene: TRBV5-1; clone size: -; D gene: -; CDR3 DNA: TGCGCCAGCAGCTTCCGGGATCTTAAACGTGAGCAGTTCTTC; CDR3 protein: CASSFRDLKREQFF
J gene: TRBJ1-1; V gene: TRBV6-5; clone size: -; D gene: -; CDR3 DNA: TGTGCCAGCAGCACCGGGAGGGTCTCTGAAGCTTTCTTT; CDR3 protein: CASSTGRVSEAFF
J gene: TRBJ2-1; V gene: TRBV7-9; clone size: -; D gene: TRBD2; CDR3 DNA: TGTGCCAGCAGCTTAATAGCGGGAGGGCCCAATGAGCAGTTCTTC; CDR3 protein: CASSLIAGGPNEQFF
J gene: TRBJ2-3; V gene: TRBV5-6; clone size: few; D gene: -; CDR3 DNA: TGTGCCAGCAGCCATTCGACAGGTTGGGATACGCAGTATTTT; CDR3 protein: CASSHSTGWDTQYF
J gene: TRBJ2-7; V gene: TRBV30; clone size: -; D gene: TRBD1; CDR3 DNA: TGTGCCTGGAGGGCACAGGGACAGGGAGGTTGGGAGCAGTACTTC; CDR3 protein: CAWRAQGQGGWEQYF
J gene: TRBJ1-5; V gene: TRBV5-6; clone size: -; D gene: TRBD1; CDR3 DNA: TGTGCCAGCAGCTTTGGACAGGCCGGCGATCAGCCCCAGCATTTT; CDR3 protein: CASSFGQAGDQPQHF
J gene: TRBJ2-1; V gene: TRBV5-1; clone size: -; D gene: -; CDR3 DNA: TGCGCCAGCAGCTCCAATCGCGGAGTAACCTACAATGAGCAGTTCTTC; CDR3 protein: CASSSNRGVTYNEQFF
J gene: TRBJ2-7; V gene: TRBV5-6; clone size: -; D gene: -; CDR3 DNA: TGTGCCAGCAGCTTGCTCCGCCCCTACGAGCAGTACTTC; CDR3 protein: CASSLLRPYEQYF
J gene: TRBJ2-3; V gene: TRBV27; clone size: medium-sized; D gene: TRBD1; CDR3 DNA: TGTGCCAGCAGTTTAAGGACAGGGGACACAGATACGCAGTATTTT; CDR3 protein: CASSLRTGDTDTQYF
J gene: TRBJ2-7; V gene: TRBV6-5; clone size: -; D gene: -; CDR3 DNA: TGTGCCAGCAGTTACTCGAAGGGGAAGGGGGGGTACGAGCAGTACTTC; CDR3 protein: CASSYSKGKGGYEQYF
J gene: TRBJ2-2; V gene: TRBV19; clone size: -; D gene: -; CDR3 DNA: TGTGCCAGTAGTAGAGACGGCCGAGGTCGGGAGCTGTTTTTT; CDR3 protein: CASSRDGRGRELFF
J gene: TRBJ2-1; V gene: TRBV19; clone size: -; D gene: -; CDR3 DNA: TGTGCCAGTAGTATCGGCGGGACAGTGAACAATGAGCAGTTCTTC; CDR3 protein: CASSIGGTVNNEQFF
J gene: TRBJ2-7; V gene: TRBV27; clone size: few; D gene: -; CDR3 DNA: TGTGCCAGCAGTTTATCGGGCGGCCACGAGCAGTACTTC; CDR3 protein: CASSLSGGHEQYF
J gene: TRBJ1-1; V gene: TRBV14; clone size: medium-sized; D gene: -; CDR3 DNA: TGTGCCAGCAGCCGACGGGGGGGCGAACCTGAAGCTTTCTTT; CDR3 protein: CASSRRGGEPEAFF
J gene: TRBJ1-1; V gene: TRBV6-1; clone size: few; D gene: -; CDR3 DNA: TGTGCCAGCATGGTGGACTGGAACACTGAAGCTTTCTTT; CDR3 protein: CASMVDWNTEAFF
J gene: TRBJ2-5; V gene: TRBV4-1; clone size: -; D gene: TRBD2; CDR3 DNA: TGCGCCAGCAGCCAAGTTTCGGGAGGCAGGCAAGAGACCCAGTACTTC; CDR3 protein: CASSQVSGGRQETQYF
J gene: TRBJ2-7; V gene: TRBV6-5; clone size: -; D gene: TRBD2; CDR3 DNA: TGTGCCAGCTGGCGGGAGGGCCACGAGCAGTACTTC; CDR3 protein: CASWREGHEQYF
J gene: TRBJ2-2; V gene: TRBV28; clone size: -; D gene: -; CDR3 DNA: TGTGCCAGTCGGTACGGGGAGCTGTTTTTT; CDR3 protein: CASRYGELFF
J gene: TRBJ2-5; V gene: TRBV7-3; clone size: few; D gene: TRBD2; CDR3 DNA: TGTGCCAGCAGCTCGATCGGGGGGAGAGGAGAGACCCAGTACTTC; CDR3 protein: CASSSIGGRGETQYF
J gene: TRBJ2-3; V gene: TRBV7-2; clone size: once; D gene: TRBD2; CDR3 DNA: TGTGCCAGCAGCTTTTCTAGCGGGAGTTGGGATACGCAGTATTTT; CDR3 protein: CASSFSSGSWDTQYF
J gene: TRBJ2-3; V gene: TRBV21-1; clone size: medium-sized; D gene: -; CDR3 DNA: TGTGCCAGCAACGTGCCGGGACTAGAAAGGGATACGCAGTATTTT; CDR3 protein: CASNVPGLERDTQYF
J gene: TRBJ2-7; V gene: TRBV2; clone size: few; D gene: TRBD2; CDR3 DNA: TGTGCCAGCTCCAAAGCGGGAGTTACCTACGAGCAGTACTTC; CDR3 protein: CASSKAGVTYEQYF
J gene: TRBJ2-5; V gene: TRBV7-9; clone size: -; D gene: -; CDR3 DNA: TGTGCCAGCAGCTTAACAGAGACCCAGTACTTC; CDR3 protein: CASSLTETQYF
J gene: TRBJ2-5; V gene: TRBV4-1; clone size: -; D gene: TRBD2; CDR3 DNA: TGCGCCAGCAGCCAAGATCGGGCGGGAGAAATTGAGACCCAGTACTTC; CDR3 protein: CASSQDRAGEIETQYF
J gene: TRBJ1-6; V gene: TRBV6-1; clone size: -; D gene: -; CDR3 DNA: TGTGCCACAAAAGGGAACAATTCACCCCTCCACTTT; CDR3 protein: CATKGNNSPLHF
J gene: TRBJ1-3; V gene: TRBV7-8; clone size: -; D gene: -; CDR3 DNA: TGTGCCAGCAGCTTAGTGGGGGAAAACACCATATATTTT; CDR3 protein: CASSLVGENTIYF
J gene: TRBJ1-6; V gene: TRBV5-4; clone size: -; D gene: -; CDR3 DNA: TGTGCCAGCAGCTTGGCAGGGAAGGATTCACCCCTCCACTTT; CDR3 protein: CASSLAGKDSPLHF
J gene: TRBJ2-5; V gene: TRBV14; clone size: -; D gene: TRBD1; CDR3 DNA: TGTGCCAGCAGCCAGAGGACAGGCGGCGCTCGGTTGCAGACCCAGTACTTC; CDR3 protein: CASSQRTGGARLQTQYF
J gene: TRBJ1-5; V gene: TRBV21-1; clone size: few; D gene: -; CDR3 DNA: TGTGCCAGCAGCAAACTCCGGGACAGAACGACGAACCATAGCAATCAGCCCCAGCATTTT; CDR3 protein: CASSKLRDRTTNHSNQPQHF
J gene: TRBJ2-7; V gene: TRBV7-6; clone size: medium-sized; D gene: -; CDR3 DNA: TGTGCCAGCAGCCCCACAGATTTCTACGAGCAGTACTTC; CDR3 protein: CASSPTDFYEQYF
J gene: TRBJ2-3; V gene: TRBV7-9; clone size: -; D gene: -; CDR3 DNA: TGTGCCAGCAGCTTAACGAACGCGGGACCAAGCACAGATACGCAGTATTTT; CDR3 protein: CASSLTNAGPSTDTQYF
J gene: TRBJ2-1; V gene: TRBV7-2; clone size: -; D gene: TRBD2; CDR3 DNA: TGTGCCAGCAGTTTAAGCGGGGGGAAAGGGGAGCAGTTCTTC; CDR3 protein: CASSLSGGKGEQFF
J gene: TRBJ1-1; V gene: TRBV14; clone size: few; D gene: TRBD1; CDR3 DNA: TGTGCCAGCAGCCATCGAGGACAGGGTGGATACACTGAAGCTTTCTTT; CDR3 protein: CASSHRGQGGYTEAFF
J gene: TRBJ2-7; V gene: TRBV7-9; clone size: few; D gene: -; CDR3 DNA: TGTGCCAGCAGCTTGAGCCAGGGCTACGAGCAGTACTTC; CDR3 protein: CASSLSQGYEQYF
J gene: TRBJ1-1; V gene: TRBV19; clone size: -; D gene: -; CDR3 DNA: TGTGCCAGCACCGATGTGGTGGGGGCTGTCGGGGTGAACACTGAAGCTTTCTTT; CDR3 protein: CASTDVVGAVGVNTEAFF
J gene: TRBJ2-1; V gene: TRBV5-4; clone size: -; D gene: -; CDR3 DNA: TGTGCCAGCAGCCTAGACAAATTCTCCTACAATGAGCAGTTCTTC; CDR3 protein: CASSLDKFSYNEQFF
J gene: TRBJ2-3; V gene: TRBV19; clone size: -; D gene: -; CDR3 DNA: TGTGCCAGTAGTATATTGGGCGAGAGCACAGATACGCAGTATTTT; CDR3 protein: CASSILGESTDTQYF
J gene: TRBJ2-2; V gene: TRBV6-4; clone size: -; D gene: -; CDR3 DNA: TGTGCCAGCAGTATCGACAAGTTCGCGAACACCGGGGAGCTGTTTTTT; CDR3 protein: CASSIDKFANTGELFF
J gene: TRBJ2-7; V gene: TRBV7-2; clone size: -; D gene: -; CDR3 DNA: TGTGCCAGCAGCCCTAGTAGTAGGTTCTCCTACGAGCAGTACTTC; CDR3 protein: CASSPSSRFSYEQYF
J gene: TRBJ1-3; V gene: TRBV7-2; clone size: few; D gene: -; CDR3 DNA: TGTGCCAGCAGCTTAGGTGGTAGATCCGGAAACACCATATATTTT; CDR3 protein: CASSLGGRSGNTIYF
J gene: TRBJ1-2; V gene: TRBV9; clone size: -; D gene: -; CDR3 DNA: TGTGCCAGCAGCGTAGACGACCTCTATGGCTACACCTTC; CDR3 protein: CASSVDDLYGYTF
J gene: TRBJ2-1; V gene: TRBV5-4; clone size: -; D gene: TRBD2; CDR3 DNA: TGTGCCAGCAGCCGAAGCGGGAGCTCCTACAATGAGCAGTTCTTC; CDR3 protein: CASSRSGSSYNEQFF
J gene: TRBJ1-2; V gene: TRBV6-5; clone size: once; D gene: TRBD1; CDR3 DNA: TGTGCCAGCAGTTACTTGGGGACAGGCTATGGCTACACCTTC; CDR3 protein: CASSYLGTGYGYTF
J gene: TRBJ1-1; V gene: TRBV15; clone size: medium-sized; D gene: TRBD1; CDR3 DNA: TGTGCCACCAGCAAAGAGGCACAGGGGGGGACTGAAGCTTTCTTT; CDR3 protein: CATSKEAQGGTEAFF